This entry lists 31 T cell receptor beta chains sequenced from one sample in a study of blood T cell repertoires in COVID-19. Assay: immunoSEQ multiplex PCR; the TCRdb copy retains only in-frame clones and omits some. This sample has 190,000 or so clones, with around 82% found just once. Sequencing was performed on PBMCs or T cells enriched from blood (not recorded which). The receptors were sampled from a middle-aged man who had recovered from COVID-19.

The CDR3: CASSLKQATNEKLFF. DNA of the CDR3: TGCGCCAGCAGCTTGAAACAAGCAACTAATGAAAAACTGTTTTTT. The V gene is TRBV5-1, the J gene TRBJ1-4; no reliable D call. V gave up 1 base and J gave up 0 bases, with 7 bases separating them. This CDR3 is built from 15 residues. From germline, CDR1 is SGHRS and CDR2 YFSETQ. Drawing the rest from reference TRBV5-1 and TRBJ1-4, the complete variable domain is KAGVTQTPRYLIKTRGQQVTLSCSPISGHRSVSWYQQTPGQGLQFLFEYFSETQRNKGNFPGRFSGRQFSNSRSEMNVSTLELGDSALYLCASSLKQATNEKLFFGSGTQLSVL.

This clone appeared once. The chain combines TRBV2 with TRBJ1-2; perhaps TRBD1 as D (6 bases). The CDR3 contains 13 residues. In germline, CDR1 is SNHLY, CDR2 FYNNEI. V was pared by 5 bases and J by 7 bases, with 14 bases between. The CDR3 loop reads CASSYEGVGGYTF. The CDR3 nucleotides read TGTGCCAGCAGTTACGAGGGGGTGGGTGGCTACACCTTC. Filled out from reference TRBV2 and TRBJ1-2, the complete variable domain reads EPEVTQTPSHQVTQMGQEVILRCVPISNHLYFYWYRQILGQKVEFLVSFYNNEISEKSEIFDDQFSVERPDGSNFTLKIRSTKLEDSAMYFCASSYEGVGGYTFGSGTRLTVV.

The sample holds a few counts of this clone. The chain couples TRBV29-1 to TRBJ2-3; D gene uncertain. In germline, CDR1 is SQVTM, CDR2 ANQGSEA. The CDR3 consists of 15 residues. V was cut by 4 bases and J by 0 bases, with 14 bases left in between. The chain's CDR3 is CSVAPGSTSTDTQYF. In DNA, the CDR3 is TGCAGCGTTGCACCGGGTTCGACTAGCACAGATACGCAGTATTTT.

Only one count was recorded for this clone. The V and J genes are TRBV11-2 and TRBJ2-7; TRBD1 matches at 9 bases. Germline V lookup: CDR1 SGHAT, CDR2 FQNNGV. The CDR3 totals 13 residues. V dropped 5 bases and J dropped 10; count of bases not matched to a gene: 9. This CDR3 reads CASSLWTGEDQYF. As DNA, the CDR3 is TGTGCCAGCAGCCTATGGACAGGGGAAGATCAGTACTTC.

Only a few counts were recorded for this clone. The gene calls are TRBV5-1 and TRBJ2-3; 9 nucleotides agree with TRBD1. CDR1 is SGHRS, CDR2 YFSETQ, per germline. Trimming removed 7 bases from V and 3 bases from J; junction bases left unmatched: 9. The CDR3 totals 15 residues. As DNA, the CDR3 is TGCGCCAGCCTCGAAGGACAGGGGCCGACAGATACGCAGTATTTT. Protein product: CASLEGQGPTDTQYF.

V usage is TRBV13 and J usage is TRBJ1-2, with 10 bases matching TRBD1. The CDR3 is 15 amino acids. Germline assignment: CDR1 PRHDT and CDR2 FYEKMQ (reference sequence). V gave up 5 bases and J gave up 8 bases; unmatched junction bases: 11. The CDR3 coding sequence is TGTGCCAGCAGCCGCCGGGACAGGGGCACTTGGGGCTACACCTTC. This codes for CASSRRDRGTWGYTF.

In DNA, the CDR3 is TGTGCCAGCAGCTACAGGGACCCCAGCACTGAAGCTTTCTTT. The encoded protein is CASSYRDPSTEAFF. J is TRBJ1-1 and V is TRBV5-8; maybe TRBD1 (6 bases). Looked up from germline, CDR1 is SGHTS and CDR2 is YDEGEE. The V gene lost 3 bases and the J gene lost 4 bases, with 13 bases spanning the gap. This CDR3 is 14 amino acids long.

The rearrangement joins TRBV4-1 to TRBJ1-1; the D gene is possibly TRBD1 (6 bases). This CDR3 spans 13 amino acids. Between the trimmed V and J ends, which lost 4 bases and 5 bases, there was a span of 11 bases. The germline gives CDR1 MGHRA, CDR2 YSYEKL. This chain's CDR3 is CASSLGGGTEAFF. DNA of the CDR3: TGCGCCAGCAGCCTAGGGGGTGGGACTGAAGCTTTCTTT.

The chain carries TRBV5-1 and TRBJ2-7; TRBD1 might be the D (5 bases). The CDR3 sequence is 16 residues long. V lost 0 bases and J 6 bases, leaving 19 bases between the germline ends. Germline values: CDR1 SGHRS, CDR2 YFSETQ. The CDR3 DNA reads TGCGCCAGCAGCTTGGCAGGGCTGAATACCAAATCCGAGCAGTACTTC. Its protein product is CASSLAGLNTKSEQYF.

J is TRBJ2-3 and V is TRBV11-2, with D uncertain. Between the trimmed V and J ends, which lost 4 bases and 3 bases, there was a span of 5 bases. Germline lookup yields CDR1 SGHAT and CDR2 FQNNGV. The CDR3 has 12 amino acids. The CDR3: CASSSPTDTQYF. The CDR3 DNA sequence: TGTGCCAGCAGCTCCCCAACAGATACGCAGTATTTT.

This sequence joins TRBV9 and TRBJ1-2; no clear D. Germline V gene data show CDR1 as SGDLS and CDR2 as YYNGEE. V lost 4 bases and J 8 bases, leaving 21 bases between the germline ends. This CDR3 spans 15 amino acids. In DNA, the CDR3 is TGTGCCAGCAGCACACCCTCAGGACGGGCGGGAGGCTACACCTTC. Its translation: CASSTPSGRAGGYTF.

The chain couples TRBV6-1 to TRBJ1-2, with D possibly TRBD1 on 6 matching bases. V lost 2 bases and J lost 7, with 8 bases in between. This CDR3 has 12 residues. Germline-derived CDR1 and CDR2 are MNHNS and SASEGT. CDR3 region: CASSENRAGYTF. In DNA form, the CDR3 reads TGTGCCAGCAGTGAAAACAGGGCTGGCTACACCTTC.

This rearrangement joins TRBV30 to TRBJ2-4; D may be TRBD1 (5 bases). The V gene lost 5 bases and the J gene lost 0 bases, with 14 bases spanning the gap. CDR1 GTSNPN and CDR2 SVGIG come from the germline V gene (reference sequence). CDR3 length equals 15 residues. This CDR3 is CAWQSDDRAKNIQYF. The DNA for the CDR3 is TGTGCCTGGCAGAGCGATGACAGAGCCAAAAACATTCAGTACTTC.

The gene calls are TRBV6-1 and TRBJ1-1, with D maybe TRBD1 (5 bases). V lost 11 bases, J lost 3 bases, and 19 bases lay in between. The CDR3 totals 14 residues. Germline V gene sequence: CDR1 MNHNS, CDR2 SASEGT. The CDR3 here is CASGPRGGDTEAFF. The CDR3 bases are TGTGCCTCGGGACCTAGGGGCGGGGACACTGAAGCTTTCTTT.

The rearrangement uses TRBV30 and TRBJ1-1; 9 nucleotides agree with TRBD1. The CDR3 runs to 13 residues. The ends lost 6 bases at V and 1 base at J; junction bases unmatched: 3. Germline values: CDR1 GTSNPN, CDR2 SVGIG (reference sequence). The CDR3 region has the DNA TGTGCCTGCCCGACAGGGGGGAACACTGAAGCTTTCTTT. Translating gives CACPTGGNTEAFF. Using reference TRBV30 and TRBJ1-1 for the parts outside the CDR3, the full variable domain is SQTIHQWPATLVQPVGSPLSLECTVEGTSNPNLYWYRQAAGRGLQLLFYSVGIGQISSEVPQNLSASRPQDRQFILSSKKLLLSDSGFYLCACPTGGNTEAFFGQGTRLTVV.

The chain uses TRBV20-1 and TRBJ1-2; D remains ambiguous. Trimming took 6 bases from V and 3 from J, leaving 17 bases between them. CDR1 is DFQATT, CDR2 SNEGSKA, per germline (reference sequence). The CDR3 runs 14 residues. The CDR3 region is CSASSQTVHYGYTF. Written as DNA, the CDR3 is TGCAGTGCCAGTTCACAGACGGTCCACTATGGCTACACCTTC.

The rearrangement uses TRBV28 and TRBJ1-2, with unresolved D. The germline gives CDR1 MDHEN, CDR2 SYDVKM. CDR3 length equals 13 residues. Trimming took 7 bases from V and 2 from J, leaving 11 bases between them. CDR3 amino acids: CASTAEGNYGYTF. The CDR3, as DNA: TGTGCCAGCACCGCGGAGGGAAACTATGGCTACACCTTC.

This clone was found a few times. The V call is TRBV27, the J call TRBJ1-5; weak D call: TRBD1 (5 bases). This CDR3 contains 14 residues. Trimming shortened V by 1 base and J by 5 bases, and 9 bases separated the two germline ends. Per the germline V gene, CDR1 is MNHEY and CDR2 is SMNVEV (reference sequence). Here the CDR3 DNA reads TGTGCCAGCAGTTTATGGGGGGGAGATCAGCCCCAGCATTTT. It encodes CASSLWGGDQPQHF.

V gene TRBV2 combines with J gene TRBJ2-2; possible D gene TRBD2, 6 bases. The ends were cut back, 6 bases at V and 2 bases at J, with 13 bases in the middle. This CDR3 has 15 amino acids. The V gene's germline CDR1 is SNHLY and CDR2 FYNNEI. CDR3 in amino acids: CASSKWGTNTGELFF. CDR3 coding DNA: TGTGCCAGCAGCAAATGGGGGACTAACACCGGGGAGCTGTTTTTT.

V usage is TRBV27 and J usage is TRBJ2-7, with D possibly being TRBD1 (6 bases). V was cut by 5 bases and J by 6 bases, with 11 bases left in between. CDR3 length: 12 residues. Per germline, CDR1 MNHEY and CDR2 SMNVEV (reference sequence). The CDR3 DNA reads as TGTGCCAGCAGTACAACAGGGTCCGAGCAGTACTTC. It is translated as CASSTTGSEQYF.

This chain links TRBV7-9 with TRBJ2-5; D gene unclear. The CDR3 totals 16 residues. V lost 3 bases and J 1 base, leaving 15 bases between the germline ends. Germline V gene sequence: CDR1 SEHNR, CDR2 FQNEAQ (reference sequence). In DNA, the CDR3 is TGTGCCAGCAGCTTTCCCTTACAGAAACCCCAAGAGACCCAGTACTTC. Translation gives CASSFPLQKPQETQYF.

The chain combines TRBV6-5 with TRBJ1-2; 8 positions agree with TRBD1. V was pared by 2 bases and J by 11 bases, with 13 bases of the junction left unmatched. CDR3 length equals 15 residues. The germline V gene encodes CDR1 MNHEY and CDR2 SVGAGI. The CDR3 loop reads CASSYLRQGPELYTF. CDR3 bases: TGTGCCAGCAGTTACCTTAGACAGGGGCCTGAATTATACACCTTC.

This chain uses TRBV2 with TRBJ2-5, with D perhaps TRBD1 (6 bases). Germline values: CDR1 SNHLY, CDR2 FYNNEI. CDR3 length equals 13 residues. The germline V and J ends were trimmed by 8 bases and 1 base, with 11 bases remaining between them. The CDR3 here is CASDRRVQETQYF. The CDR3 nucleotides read TGTGCCAGCGACAGGCGGGTCCAAGAGACCCAGTACTTC.

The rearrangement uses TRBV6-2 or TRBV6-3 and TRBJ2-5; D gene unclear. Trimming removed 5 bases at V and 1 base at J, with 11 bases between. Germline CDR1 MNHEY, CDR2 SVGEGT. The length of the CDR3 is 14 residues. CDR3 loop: CASSDKLIQETQYF. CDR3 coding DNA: TGTGCCAGCAGTGACAAGTTAATCCAAGAGACCCAGTACTTC.

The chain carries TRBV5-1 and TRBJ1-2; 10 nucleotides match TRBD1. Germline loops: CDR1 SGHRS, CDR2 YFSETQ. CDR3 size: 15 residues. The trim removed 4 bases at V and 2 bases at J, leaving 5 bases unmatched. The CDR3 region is CASSARTGGNYGYTF. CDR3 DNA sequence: TGCGCCAGCAGCGCGCGGACAGGGGGGAACTATGGCTACACCTTC.

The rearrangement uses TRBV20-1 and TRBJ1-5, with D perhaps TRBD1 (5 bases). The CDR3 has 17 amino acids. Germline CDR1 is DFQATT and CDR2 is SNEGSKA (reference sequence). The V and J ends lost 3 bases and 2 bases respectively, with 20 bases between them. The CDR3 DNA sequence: TGCAGTGCTAGTCCCGGGGGGGGGAGTAGCGGCAATCAGCCCCAGCATTTT. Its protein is CSASPGGGSSGNQPQHF.

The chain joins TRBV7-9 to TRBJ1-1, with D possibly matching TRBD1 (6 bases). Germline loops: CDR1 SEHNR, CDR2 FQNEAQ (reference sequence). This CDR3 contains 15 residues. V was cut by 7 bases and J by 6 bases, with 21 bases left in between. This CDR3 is CASITAGTRGSEAFF. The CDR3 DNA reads TGTGCCAGCATCACCGCAGGGACACGGGGATCTGAAGCTTTCTTT.

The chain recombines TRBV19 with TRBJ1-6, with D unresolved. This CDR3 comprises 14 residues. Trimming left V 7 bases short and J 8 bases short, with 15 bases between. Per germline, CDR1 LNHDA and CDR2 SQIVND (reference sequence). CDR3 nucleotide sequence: TGTGCCAGTAAGGGTAGGCGGGGTGATTCACCCCTCCACTTT. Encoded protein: CASKGRRGDSPLHF.

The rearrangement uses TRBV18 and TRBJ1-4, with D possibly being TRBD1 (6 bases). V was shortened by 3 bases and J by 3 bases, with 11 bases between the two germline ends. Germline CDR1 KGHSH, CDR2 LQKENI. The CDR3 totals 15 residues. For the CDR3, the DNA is TGTGCCAGCTCACCTGTGGCAGGGGCTAATGAAAAACTGTTTTTT. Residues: CASSPVAGANEKLFF.

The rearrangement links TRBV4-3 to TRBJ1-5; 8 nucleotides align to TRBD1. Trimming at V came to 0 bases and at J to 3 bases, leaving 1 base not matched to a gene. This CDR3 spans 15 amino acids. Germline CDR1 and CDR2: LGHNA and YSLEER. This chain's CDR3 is CASSQETGDNQPQHF. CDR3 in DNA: TGCGCCAGCAGCCAAGAGACAGGGGACAATCAGCCCCAGCATTTT.

The CDR3 bases are TGCAGCGTTGATACAGGGTCGGATACGCAGTATTTT. This encodes CSVDTGSDTQYF. The chain is built from TRBV29-1 and TRBJ2-3; maybe TRBD1 (6 bases). CDR3 length: 12 amino acids. V lost 3 bases and J lost 6, with 10 bases in between. Germline V gives CDR1 SQVTM, CDR2 ANQGSEA.